Listed below are T cell receptor beta chains from one sample, sequenced in a study of control samples from healthy donors and cancer patients. This table comes from immunoSEQ multiplex PCR, and its TCRdb copy is limited to in-frame clones, with some not included. The sample lists about 82,000 clones, approximately 89% occurring once. The specimen sequenced was blood. Receptor source: a man aged 45 to 65 in good health. The CDR3 runs from the conserved cysteine through the conserved F or W.

TRBV9 CASRGGGETQYF
TRBV13 CASRGPGGGNTIYF
TRBV19 CATSLQGKSQPQHF
TRBV27 CASGLHRQGPYNEQFF
TRBV4-3 CASSQDLGRRTYNSPLHF
TRBV7-8 CASSFQGAYEQYF
TRBV6-2/TRBV6-3 CASSYWPGAETQYF
TRBV2 CASSRTGQDQPQHF
TRBV24-1 CATSDFGREHRIDTQYF
TRBV11-2 CASSPDVNYGYTF
TRBV5-4 CASREGGGLDTEAFF
TRBV7-3 CASSQLQGSYNSPLHF
TRBV2 CASSSQSQETQYF
TRBV5-5 CASSFLLTTGVHTGELFF
TRBV7-2 CASSSLGTGNTEAFF
TRBV9 CASSVEGGQETQYF
TRBV12-5 CASGLKGGVWDEQFF
TRBV27 CASGQGLNQPQHF
TRBV6-6 CASIGGITLHF
TRBV30 CAWSLKTGNTEAFF
TRBV28 CASSLYRTGDEKLFF
TRBV4-3 CASSQMGQGDYNEQFF
TRBV5-1 CASRTGPTNTEAFF
TRBV7-2 CASSHASVWTQYF
TRBV18 CASSPRREQGGELFF
TRBV4-2 CASSPRTGATDTQYF
TRBV28 CASSLSAGGSYNEQFF
TRBV7-9 CASSPVQGYTF
TRBV5-1 CASSLTSGSSYNEQFF
TRBV7-6 CASSLGGTSGSIDEQFF
TRBV10-2 CASSEWGGSNNSPLHF
TRBV5-1 CASSLQGSGNTIYF
TRBV4-3 CASSQDRTGVNEKLFF
TRBV7-9 CASTGQGSNQPQHF
TRBV28 CASSSGQGAELFF
TRBV20-1 CSADRAYEQYF
TRBV12-3/TRBV12-4 CASNQDYTGELFF
TRBV30 CAWSVGGRREQYF
TRBV15 CATSRGGGETQYF
TRBV5-6 CASSLAGQFSNQPQHF
TRBV21-1 CASSKRGNGEQYF
TRBV7-9 CASSLAGERGYTF
TRBV11-1 CASSLGQSAEKLFF
TRBV9 CASSVALAGMGEQFF
TRBV7-2 CASSWSSGNTGELFF
TRBV19 CASTRTGGGSTEAFF